These T cell receptor beta chains were read from a single sample in a study of T cells in Graves' hyperthyroidism and ophthalmopathy. MiXCR, run by TCRdb on the multiplex PCR reads, gives a single entry per CDR3 protein. The data show about 98,000 distinct CDR3 sequences, with approximately 42% seen just once and around 9.6% held by the top ten. The sample comprised peripheral blood or thyroid tissue (not recorded which). Every receptor here comes from a woman aged 25-40 years with Graves' hyperthyroidism. Both conserved end residues are part of each CDR3. Each record gives: clone size, D gene, V gene, J gene, CDR3 length, CDR3 protein, CDR3 DNA. A D gene is named only where the DNA matches it firmly. Size is stated for part of the rows, as once, few or many counts, or as a class when the clone is expanded.

>many|.|TRBV12-3/TRBV12-4|TRBJ1-2|13
CASSLTGGGGYTF
TGTGCCAGCAGTCTGACGGGCGGGGGAGGCTACACCTTC
>.|.|TRBV13|TRBJ2-7|14
CASGGSEKSYEQYF
TGTGCCAGCGGGGGTTCTGAAAAGTCCTACGAGCAGTACTTC
>many|TRBD1|TRBV6-1|TRBJ1-5|16
CASSEGVDRAFEPQHF
TGTGCCAGCAGTGAAGGAGTGGACAGGGCCTTCGAGCCCCAGCATTTT
>few|.|TRBV28|TRBJ2-7|14
CASWQRTSSYEQYF
TGTGCCAGCTGGCAGCGGACGAGCTCCTACGAGCAGTACTTC
>.|.|TRBV20-1|TRBJ2-5|11
CSARRSETQYF
TGCAGTGCTAGACGGTCAGAGACCCAGTACTTC
>many|.|TRBV28|TRBJ2-7|13
CASGQGGTYEQYF
TGTGCCAGCGGTCAGGGGGGCACCTACGAGCAGTACTTC
>.|TRBD2|TRBV7-9|TRBJ2-7|16
CASSSFRGGSTGEQYF
TGTGCCAGCAGTTCGTTCCGGGGCGGGAGTACCGGGGAGCAGTACTTC
>many|.|TRBV20-1|TRBJ2-7|12
CSARADSYEQYF
TGCAGTGCTAGAGCCGATTCCTACGAGCAGTACTTC
>many|.|TRBV28|TRBJ1-3|15
CASSWPAEDGNTIYF
TGTGCCAGCAGTTGGCCCGCGGAAGATGGAAACACCATATATTTT
>.|.|TRBV30|TRBJ1-6|14
CAWSPTALGETLHF
TGTGCCTGGAGTCCCACAGCTCTTGGGGAAACCCTCCACTTT
>few|TRBD1|TRBV9|TRBJ1-6|13
CASSLGGDSPLHF
TGTGCCAGCAGCTTAGGGGGCGACTCACCCCTCCACTTT
>.|TRBD1|TRBV7-2|TRBJ1-2|12
CASSWDRVGFTF
TGTGCCAGCAGCTGGGACAGGGTGGGATTCACCTTC
>.|TRBD2|TRBV7-8|TRBJ2-5|18
CASSRWAGLAGYQETQYF
TGTGCCAGCAGCCGATGGGCGGGACTAGCGGGCTACCAAGAGACCCAGTACTTC
>.|.|TRBV5-4|TRBJ2-7|14
CASSLTTYAGEQYF
TGTGCCAGCAGCTTGACGACTTACGCGGGCGAGCAGTACTTC
>many|.|TRBV5-1|TRBJ2-5|14
CASSLESPGETQYF
TGCGCCAGCAGCTTGGAAAGTCCGGGAGAGACCCAGTACTTC
>.|TRBD1|TRBV10-3|TRBJ1-1|16
CAIGESTRGRRTEAFF
TGTGCCATCGGTGAGTCGACGAGGGGGCGGAGGACTGAAGCTTTCTTC